These 17 T cell receptor beta chains came from one sample sequenced in a study of blood T cell repertoires in COVID-19. Profiled with immunoSEQ multiplex PCR; TCRdb holds only in-frame clones, not every one. In the table there are 240,000 or so clones, over 75% of which are singletons. Sequencing was performed on peripheral blood. Source of these receptors: a woman younger than 45 with acute or convalescent COVID-19.

The chain employs TRBV4-2 and TRBJ2-4; D not certain. Trimming left V 1 base short and J 0 bases short, with 10 bases between. The CDR3 has 16 residues. The germline V gene encodes CDR1 LGHNA and CDR2 YNFKEQ. Written as DNA, the CDR3 is TGTGCCAGCAGCCAAGGGTCAGACTTAGCCAAAAACATTCAGTACTTC. Amino acids: CASSQGSDLAKNIQYF.

Only a few counts were recorded for this clone. Other DNA sequences of this sample code for an identical CDR3. The V gene is TRBV25-1, the J gene TRBJ2-7, with D uncertain. The germline V and J ends were trimmed by 4 bases and 1 base, with 2 bases remaining between them. Germline CDR1 reads MGHDK; CDR2 reads SYGVNS. The CDR3 consists of 11 residues. The CDR3, as DNA: TGTGCCAGCAGTGTATCCTACGAGCAGTACTTC. Amino acid sequence: CASSVSYEQYF.

This clone appeared once. The chain couples TRBV4-1 to TRBJ2-2; 11 nucleotides align to TRBD2. V was pared by 5 bases and J by 7 bases, with 9 bases of the junction left unmatched. Germline V gene data show CDR1 as MGHRA and CDR2 as YSYEKL. The CDR3 is made up of 16 amino acids. CDR3 nucleotide sequence: TGCGCCAGCAGCTCGCTAGCGGGAGGTGGGGTCGGGGAGCTGTTTTTT. As protein: CASSSLAGGGVGELFF.

The genes are TRBV6-5 and TRBJ2-7; TRBD2 aligns across 10 bases. The germline V gene encodes CDR1 MNHEY and CDR2 SVGAGI. Trimming removed 8 bases from V and 5 bases from J; junction bases left unmatched: 9. CDR3 length: 14 residues. Here the CDR3 reads CASGLAGGPHEQYF. The CDR3 DNA follows: TGTGCCAGCGGATTAGCGGGAGGACCCCACGAGCAGTACTTC.

The J gene is TRBJ2-1, the V gene TRBV19; 15 bases fit TRBD2. This CDR3 region has 15 residues. Trimming cost V 10 bases and J 6 bases; bases outside gene matches: 7. Germline V lookup: CDR1 LNHDA, CDR2 SQIVND (reference sequence). The CDR3 spells CATGLAGGRRNEQFF. Written as DNA, the CDR3 is TGTGCCACCGGACTAGCGGGAGGGCGACGCAATGAGCAGTTCTTC. Full variable domain (remainder filled in from reference TRBV19 and TRBJ2-1): DGGITQSPKYLFRKEGQNVTLSCEQNLNHDAMYWYRQDPGQGLRLIYYSQIVNDFQKGDIAEGYSVSREKKESFPLTVTSAQKNPTAFYLCATGLAGGRRNEQFFGPGTRLTVL.

The chain carries TRBV2 and TRBJ2-3, with 7 bases matching TRBD1. Germline trimming cut 5 bases from V and 10 bases from J; bases unmatched to any gene: 3. Germline CDR1 and CDR2: SNHLY and FYNNEI. CDR3 length: 11 amino acids. The CDR3 DNA is TGTGCCAGCAGTAACAGGGGCGCGCAGTATTTT. Translated: CASSNRGAQYF.

This clone was seen once. This chain connects TRBV9 to TRBJ1-1; possible D gene TRBD1, 6 bases. The CDR3 spans 15 residues. Germline CDR1 and CDR2: SGDLS and YYNGEE. The V end was cut by 4 bases, the J end by 10 bases, with 23 bases between. CDR3 nucleotides: TGTGCCAGCAGCTTCCACCCGGGGGGCACCAGGGGAGCTTTCTTT. Translation gives CASSFHPGGTRGAFF.

The J gene is TRBJ1-1, the V gene TRBV12-5, with unresolved D. Germline CDR1 LGHNT, CDR2 FRNRAP. Between the trimmed V and J ends, which lost 3 bases and 5 bases, there was a span of 7 bases. The CDR3 has 12 residues. The DNA for the CDR3 is TGTGCTAGTGGTTTTCGGGTTACTGAAGCTTTCTTT. Its protein is CASGFRVTEAFF.

This clone was counted a single time. The J gene is TRBJ2-7, the V gene TRBV11-2, with 16 bases identical to TRBD2. This CDR3 has 17 amino acids. In germline, CDR1 is SGHAT, CDR2 FQNNGV. The V and J ends lost 0 bases and 7 bases, in that order; junction bases with no gene match: 6. CDR3 in amino acids: CASSLDPGTSGRGEQYF. The CDR3 bases are TGTGCCAGCAGCTTAGATCCCGGGACTAGCGGGAGGGGGGAGCAGTACTTC. The full variable domain, in which reference TRBV11-2 and TRBJ2-7 provide the parts outside the CDR3, is EAGVAQSPRYKIIEKRQSVAFWCNPISGHATLYWYQQILGQGPKLLIQFQNNGVVDDSQLPKDRFSAERLKGVDSTLKIQPAKLEDSAVYLCASSLDPGTSGRGEQYFGPGTRLTVT.

This chain joins TRBV5-5 and TRBJ1-1; D remains ambiguous. CDR1 and CDR2 from the germline V gene are SGHKS and YYEKEE (reference sequence). The germline V and J ends were trimmed by 4 bases and 4 bases, with 17 bases remaining between them. The CDR3 has 15 residues. This CDR3 is CASSRLTISGTEAFF. Here the CDR3 DNA reads TGTGCCAGCAGCCGACTAACCATCTCGGGCACTGAAGCTTTCTTT. The variable domain in full, completed from reference TRBV5-5 and TRBJ1-1, reads DAGVTQSPTHLIKTRGQQVTLRCSPISGHKSVSWYQQVLGQGPQFIFQYYEKEERGRGNFPDRFSARQFPNYSSELNVNALLLGDSALYLCASSRLTISGTEAFFGQGTRLTVV.

The CDR3 sequence: CASSRGTPTDTQYF. The DNA of the CDR3 is TGTGCCAGCAGCCGGGGGACCCCCACAGATACGCAGTATTTT. The rearrangement uses TRBV5-4 and TRBJ2-3, with D perhaps matching TRBD2 (6 bases). Germline CDR1 reads SGHNT; CDR2 reads YYREEE (reference sequence). This CDR3 contains 14 residues. V lost 4 bases, J lost 2 bases, and 11 bases lay in between.

In DNA form, the CDR3 reads TGTGCCGTTCGGACAGAAGTTCAAGAGACCCAGTACTTC. This translates into CAVRTEVQETQYF. The chain links TRBV10-3 to TRBJ2-5; a possible D gene is TRBD1 (6 bases). Germline V gene data show CDR1 as ENHRY and CDR2 as SYGVKD. Trimming stripped 11 bases from V and 2 bases from J, with 15 bases between. This CDR3 region has 13 residues.

The chain employs TRBV7-9 and TRBJ2-4; D gene unclear. The germline gives CDR1 SEHNR, CDR2 FQNEAQ (reference sequence). The CDR3 totals 15 residues. V was shortened by 1 base and J by 5 bases, with 12 bases between the two germline ends. CDR3 amino acids: CASSLDSNRENIQYF. CDR3 bases: TGTGCCAGCAGCTTAGACAGCAACCGAGAAAACATTCAGTACTTC.

In this sample, this clone turned up once. The chain recombines TRBV7-2 with TRBJ2-4, with D possibly being TRBD2 (5 bases). V was cut by 5 bases and J by 0 bases, with 14 bases left in between. The CDR3 totals 16 residues. CDR1 is SGHTA, CDR2 FQGNSA, per germline. CDR3 DNA: TGTGCCAGCAGCGCCTCCGGGGTTTTAGCCAAAAACATTCAGTACTTC. This translates into CASSASGVLAKNIQYF.

The chain links TRBV19 to TRBJ2-2; TRBD2 agrees at 8 bases. V trimming: 5 bases; J trimming: 5 bases; junction bases outside the gene matches: 4. Per germline, CDR1 LNHDA and CDR2 SQIVND (reference sequence). The length of the CDR3 is 14 residues. This CDR3 is CASSSLAGTGELFF. The CDR3 DNA sequence: TGTGCCAGTAGTTCCCTAGCGGGTACCGGGGAGCTGTTTTTT.

The rearrangement uses TRBV4-3 and TRBJ2-7; 10 bases line up with TRBD2. The junction had 3 bases not matched to a gene; V was cut back by 4 bases and J by 0 bases. The CDR3 is 15 amino acids. The germline gives CDR1 LGHNA, CDR2 YSLEER. The CDR3 DNA follows: TGCGCCAGCAGCCTGTCTAGCGGGAGCTCCTACGAGCAGTACTTC. It encodes CASSLSSGSSYEQYF.

The chain employs TRBV6-2 or TRBV6-3 and TRBJ2-7, with 12 nucleotides matching TRBD2. This CDR3 is built from 18 residues. The V gene end was trimmed by 4 bases and the J gene end by 4 bases; junction bases not matched to a gene: 14. The germline V gene has CDR1 MNHEY and CDR2 SVGEGT. The CDR3, as DNA: TGTGCCAGCAGTTTTGAGGTGTCTAGCGGGAGGGCCGGTTACGAGCAGTACTTC. Protein product: CASSFEVSSGRAGYEQYF.